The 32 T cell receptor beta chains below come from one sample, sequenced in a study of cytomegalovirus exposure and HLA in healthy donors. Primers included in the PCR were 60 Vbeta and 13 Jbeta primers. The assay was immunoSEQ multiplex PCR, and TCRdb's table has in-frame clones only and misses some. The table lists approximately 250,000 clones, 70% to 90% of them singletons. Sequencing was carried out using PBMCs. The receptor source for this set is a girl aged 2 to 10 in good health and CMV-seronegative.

The DNA of the CDR3 is TGCGCCAGCAGCCAAGCGTCGGCGGGGGTAAAAGATACGCAGTATTTT. Its translation: CASSQASAGVKDTQYF. The chain uses TRBV4-1 and TRBJ2-3; 7 bases are shared with TRBD2. Trimming removed 1 base from V and 5 bases from J; junction bases left unmatched: 9. This CDR3 has 16 amino acids. Germline-derived CDR1 and CDR2 are MGHRA and YSYEKL.

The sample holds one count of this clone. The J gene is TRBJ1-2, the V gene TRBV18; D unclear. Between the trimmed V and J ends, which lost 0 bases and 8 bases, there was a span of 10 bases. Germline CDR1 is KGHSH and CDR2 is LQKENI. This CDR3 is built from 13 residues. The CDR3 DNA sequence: TGTGCCAGCTCACCACCGACTCCGGAGGGCTACACCTTC. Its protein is CASSPPTPEGYTF.

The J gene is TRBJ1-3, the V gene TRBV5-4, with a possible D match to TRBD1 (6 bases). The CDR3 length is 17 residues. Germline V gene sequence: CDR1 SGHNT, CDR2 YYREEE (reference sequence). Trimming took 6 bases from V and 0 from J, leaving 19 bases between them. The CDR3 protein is CASTRTGPTFSGNTIYF. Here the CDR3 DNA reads TGTGCCAGCACCCGAACAGGGCCCACATTCTCTGGAAACACCATATATTTT. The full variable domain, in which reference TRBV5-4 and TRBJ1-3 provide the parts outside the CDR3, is ETGVTQSPTHLIKTRGQQVTLRCSSQSGHNTVSWYQQALGQGPQFIFQYYREEENGRGNFPPRFSGLQFPNYSSELNVNALELDDSALYLCASTRTGPTFSGNTIYFGEGSWLTVV.

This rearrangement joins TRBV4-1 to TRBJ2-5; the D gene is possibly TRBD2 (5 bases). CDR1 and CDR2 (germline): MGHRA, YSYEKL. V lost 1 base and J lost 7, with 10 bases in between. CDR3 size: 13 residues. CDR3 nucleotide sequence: TGCGCCAGCAGCCAAGGCAGAGAGGGGACCCAGTACTTC. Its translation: CASSQGREGTQYF.

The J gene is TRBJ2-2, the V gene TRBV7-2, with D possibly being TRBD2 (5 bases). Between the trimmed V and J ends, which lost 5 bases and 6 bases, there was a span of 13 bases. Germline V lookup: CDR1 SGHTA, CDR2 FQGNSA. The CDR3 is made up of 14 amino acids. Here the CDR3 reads CASSRLTPPGELFF. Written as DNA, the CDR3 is TGTGCCAGCAGCCGACTAACACCTCCCGGGGAGCTGTTTTTT.

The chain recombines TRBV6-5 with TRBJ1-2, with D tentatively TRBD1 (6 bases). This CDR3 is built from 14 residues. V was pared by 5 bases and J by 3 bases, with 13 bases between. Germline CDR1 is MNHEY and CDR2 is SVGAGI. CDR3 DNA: TGTGCCAGCAGTAGGGACACCCATTACTATGGCTACACCTTC. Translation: CASSRDTHYYGYTF.

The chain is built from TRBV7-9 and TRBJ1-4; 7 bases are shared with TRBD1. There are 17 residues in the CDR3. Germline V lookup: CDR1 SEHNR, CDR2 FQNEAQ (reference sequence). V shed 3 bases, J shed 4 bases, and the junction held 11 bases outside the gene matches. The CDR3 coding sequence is TGTGCCAGCAGCTTGGGACAGTTTCGGGATGGTAATGAAAAACTGTTTTTT. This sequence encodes CASSLGQFRDGNEKLFF. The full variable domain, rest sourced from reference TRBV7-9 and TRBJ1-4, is DTGVSQNPRHKITKRGQNVTFRCDPISEHNRLYWYRQTLGQGPEFLTYFQNEAQLEKSRLLSDRFSAERPKGSFSTLEIQRTEQGDSAMYLCASSLGQFRDGNEKLFFGSGTQLSVL.

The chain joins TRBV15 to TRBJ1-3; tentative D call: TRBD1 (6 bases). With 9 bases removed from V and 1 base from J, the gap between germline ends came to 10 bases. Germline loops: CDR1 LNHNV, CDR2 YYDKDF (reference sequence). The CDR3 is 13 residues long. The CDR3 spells CATHQGSGNTIYF. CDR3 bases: TGTGCCACTCATCAGGGGTCTGGAAACACCATATATTTT. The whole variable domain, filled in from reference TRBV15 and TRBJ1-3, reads DAMVIQNPRYQVTQFGKPVTLSCSQTLNHNVMYWYQQKSSQAPKLLFHYYDKDFNNEADTPDNFQSRRPNTSFCFLDIRSPGLGDTAMYLCATHQGSGNTIYFGEGSWLTVV.

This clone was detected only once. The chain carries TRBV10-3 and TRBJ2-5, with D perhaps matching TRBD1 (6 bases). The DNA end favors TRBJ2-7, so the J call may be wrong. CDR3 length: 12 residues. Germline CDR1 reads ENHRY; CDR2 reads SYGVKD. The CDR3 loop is CAIRDSSYEQYF. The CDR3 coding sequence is TGTGCCATCAGGGACAGCTCCTACGAGCAGTACTTC.

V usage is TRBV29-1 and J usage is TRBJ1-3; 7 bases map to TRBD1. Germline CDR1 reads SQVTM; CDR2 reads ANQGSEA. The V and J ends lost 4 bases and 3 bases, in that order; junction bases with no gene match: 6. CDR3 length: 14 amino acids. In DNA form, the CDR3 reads TGCAGCGTTGCCACAGGGGCGGTTGGAAACACCATATATTTT. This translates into CSVATGAVGNTIYF.

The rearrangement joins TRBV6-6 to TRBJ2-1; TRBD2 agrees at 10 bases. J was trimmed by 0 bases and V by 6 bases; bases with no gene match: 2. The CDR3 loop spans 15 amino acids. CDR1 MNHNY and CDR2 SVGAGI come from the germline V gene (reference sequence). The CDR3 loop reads CASRSSGSSYNEQFF. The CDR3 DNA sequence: TGTGCCAGCAGGTCTAGCGGGAGCTCCTACAATGAGCAGTTCTTC.

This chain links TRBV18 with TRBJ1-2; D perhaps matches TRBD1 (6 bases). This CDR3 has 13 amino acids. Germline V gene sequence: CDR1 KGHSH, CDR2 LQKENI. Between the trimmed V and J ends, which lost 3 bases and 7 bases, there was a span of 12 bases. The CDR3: CASSPNRESGYTF. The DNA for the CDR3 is TGTGCCAGCTCACCCAACAGGGAGTCTGGCTACACCTTC.

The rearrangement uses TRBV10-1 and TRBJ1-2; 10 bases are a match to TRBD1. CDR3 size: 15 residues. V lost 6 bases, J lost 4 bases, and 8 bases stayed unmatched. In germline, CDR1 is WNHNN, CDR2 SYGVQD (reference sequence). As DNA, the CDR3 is TGCGCCAGCAGGGGGCGGGACAGGGGTTCCTATGGCTACACCTTC. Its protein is CASRGRDRGSYGYTF.

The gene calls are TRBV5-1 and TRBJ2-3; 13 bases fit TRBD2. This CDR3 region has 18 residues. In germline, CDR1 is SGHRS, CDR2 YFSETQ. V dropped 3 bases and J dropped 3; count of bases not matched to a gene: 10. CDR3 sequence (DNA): TGCGCCAGCAGCTCAGGGTGGACTAGCGGGAGTAGGACAGATACGCAGTATTTT. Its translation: CASSSGWTSGSRTDTQYF.

CDR3 sequence (DNA): TGCAGCGCTCCGCGGGGGCCCGGGGAGACCCAGTACTTC. This gives the protein CSAPRGPGETQYF. The chain has TRBV29-1 and TRBJ2-5; weak D call: TRBD2 (7 bases). The V and J ends lost 7 bases and 5 bases respectively, with 17 bases between them. The CDR3 runs 13 residues. Germline V gene data show CDR1 as SQVTM and CDR2 as ANQGSEA. The full variable domain, rest sourced from reference TRBV29-1 and TRBJ2-5, is SAVISQKPSRDICQRGTSLTIQCQVDSQVTMMFWYRQQPGQSLTLIATANQGSEATYESGFVIDKFPISRPNLTFSTLTVSNMSPEDSSIYLCSAPRGPGETQYFGPGTRLLVL.

The CDR3 here is CASSIQGRQYF. The CDR3 DNA sequence: TGTGCCAGTAGTATTCAGGGAAGGCAGTACTTC. The genes are TRBV19 and TRBJ2-7; possibly TRBD1 for D (5 bases). CDR3 length equals 11 residues. CDR1 and CDR2 from the germline V gene are LNHDA and SQIVND (reference sequence). With 3 bases removed from V and 9 bases from J, the gap between germline ends came to 9 bases.

The CDR3 coding sequence is TGTGCCAGCAGCTTCATTAGCGGGAGCTACGAGCAGTACTTC. Translation gives CASSFISGSYEQYF. The genes are TRBV7-2 and TRBJ2-7, with 9 bases aligning to TRBD2. V lost 3 bases, J lost 3 bases, and 3 bases stayed unmatched. CDR1 and CDR2 from the germline V gene are SGHTA and FQGNSA. The CDR3 is 14 amino acids.

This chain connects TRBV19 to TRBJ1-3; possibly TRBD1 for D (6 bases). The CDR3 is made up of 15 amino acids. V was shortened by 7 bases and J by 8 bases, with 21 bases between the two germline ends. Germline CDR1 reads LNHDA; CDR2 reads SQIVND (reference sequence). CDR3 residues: CASKATGTSVDTIYF. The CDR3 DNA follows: TGTGCCAGTAAAGCCACAGGGACCTCTGTGGACACCATATATTTT.

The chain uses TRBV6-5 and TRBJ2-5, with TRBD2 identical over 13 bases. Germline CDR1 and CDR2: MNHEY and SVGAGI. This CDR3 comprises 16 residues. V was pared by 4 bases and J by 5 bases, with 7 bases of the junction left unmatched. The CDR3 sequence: CASSSWTSGSRETQYF. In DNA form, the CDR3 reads TGTGCCAGCAGTTCCTGGACTAGCGGGAGTAGGGAGACCCAGTACTTC.

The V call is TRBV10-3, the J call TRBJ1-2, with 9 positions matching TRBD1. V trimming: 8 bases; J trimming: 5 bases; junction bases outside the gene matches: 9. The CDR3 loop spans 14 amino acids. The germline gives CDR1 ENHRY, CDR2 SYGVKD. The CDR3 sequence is CAISTGGLAYGYTF. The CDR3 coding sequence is TGTGCCATCTCGACAGGGGGGTTGGCATATGGCTACACCTTC.

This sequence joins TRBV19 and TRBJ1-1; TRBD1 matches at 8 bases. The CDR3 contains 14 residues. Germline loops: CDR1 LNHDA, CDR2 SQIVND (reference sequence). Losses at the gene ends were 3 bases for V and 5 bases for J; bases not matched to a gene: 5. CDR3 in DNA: TGTGCCAGTAGTATGGACAGGGCTGGTACTGAAGCTTTCTTT. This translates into CASSMDRAGTEAFF.

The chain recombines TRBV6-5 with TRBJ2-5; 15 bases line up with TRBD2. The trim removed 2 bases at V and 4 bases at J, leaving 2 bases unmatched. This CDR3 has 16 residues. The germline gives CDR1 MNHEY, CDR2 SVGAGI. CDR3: CASSYGGLAGGETQYF. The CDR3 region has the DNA TGTGCCAGCAGTTACGGGGGACTAGCGGGAGGAGAGACCCAGTACTTC.

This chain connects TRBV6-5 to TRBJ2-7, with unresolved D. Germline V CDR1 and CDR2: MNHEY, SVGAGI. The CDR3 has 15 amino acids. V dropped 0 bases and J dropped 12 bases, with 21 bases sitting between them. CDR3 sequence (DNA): TGTGCCAGCAGTTACTCGAGAACTACGAGCGTCCAAAGGTACTTC. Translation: CASSYSRTTSVQRYF.

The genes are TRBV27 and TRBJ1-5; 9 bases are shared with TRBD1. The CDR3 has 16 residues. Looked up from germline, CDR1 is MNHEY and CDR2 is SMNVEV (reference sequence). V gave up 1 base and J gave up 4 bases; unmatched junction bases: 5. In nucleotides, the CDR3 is TGTGCCAGCAGTTTATACGCGGACAGGGGAAATCAGCCCCAGCATTTT. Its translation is CASSLYADRGNQPQHF.

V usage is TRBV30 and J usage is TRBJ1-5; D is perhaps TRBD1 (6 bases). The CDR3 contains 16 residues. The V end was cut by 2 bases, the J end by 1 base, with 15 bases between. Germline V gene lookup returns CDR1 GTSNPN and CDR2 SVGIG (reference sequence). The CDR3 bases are TGTGCCTGGAGTCTTCGGTGGGGGCGAAGCAATCAGCCCCAGCATTTT. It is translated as CAWSLRWGRSNQPQHF.

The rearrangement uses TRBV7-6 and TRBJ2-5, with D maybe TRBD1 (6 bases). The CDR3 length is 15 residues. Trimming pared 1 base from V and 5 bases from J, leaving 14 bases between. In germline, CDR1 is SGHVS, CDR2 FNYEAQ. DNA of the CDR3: TGTGCCAGCAGCTTAGAGGTTCCGCAGGGGGAGACCCAGTACTTC. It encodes CASSLEVPQGETQYF.

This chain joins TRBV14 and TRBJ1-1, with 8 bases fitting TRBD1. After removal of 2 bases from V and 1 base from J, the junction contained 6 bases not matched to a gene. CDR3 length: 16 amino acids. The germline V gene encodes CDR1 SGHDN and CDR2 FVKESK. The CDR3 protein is CASSQPGTGGNTEAFF. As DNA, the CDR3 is TGTGCCAGCAGCCAACCCGGGACAGGTGGGAACACTGAAGCTTTCTTT.

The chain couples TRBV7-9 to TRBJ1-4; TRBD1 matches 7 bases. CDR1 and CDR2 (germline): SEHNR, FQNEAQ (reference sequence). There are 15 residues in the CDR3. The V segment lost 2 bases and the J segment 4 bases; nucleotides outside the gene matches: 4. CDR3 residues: CASSLKGADNEKLFF. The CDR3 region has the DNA TGTGCCAGCAGCTTAAAGGGGGCAGATAATGAAAAACTGTTTTTT. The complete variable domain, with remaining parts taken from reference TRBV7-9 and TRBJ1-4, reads DTGVSQNPRHKITKRGQNVTFRCDPISEHNRLYWYRQTLGQGPEFLTYFQNEAQLEKSRLLSDRFSAERPKGSFSTLEIQRTEQGDSAMYLCASSLKGADNEKLFFGSGTQLSVL.

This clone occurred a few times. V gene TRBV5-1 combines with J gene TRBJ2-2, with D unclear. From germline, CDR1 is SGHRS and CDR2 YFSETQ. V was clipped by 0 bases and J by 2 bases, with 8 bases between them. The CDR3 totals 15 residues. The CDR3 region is CASSLEAGNTGELFF. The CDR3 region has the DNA TGCGCCAGCAGCTTGGAGGCAGGTAACACCGGGGAGCTGTTTTTT.

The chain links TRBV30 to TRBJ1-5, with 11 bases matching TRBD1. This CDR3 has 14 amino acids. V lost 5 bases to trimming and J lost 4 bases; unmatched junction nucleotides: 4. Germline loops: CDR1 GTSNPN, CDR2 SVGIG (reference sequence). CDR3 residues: CAWAGTGGNQPQHF. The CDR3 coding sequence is TGTGCCTGGGCCGGGACAGGGGGAAATCAGCCCCAGCATTTT.

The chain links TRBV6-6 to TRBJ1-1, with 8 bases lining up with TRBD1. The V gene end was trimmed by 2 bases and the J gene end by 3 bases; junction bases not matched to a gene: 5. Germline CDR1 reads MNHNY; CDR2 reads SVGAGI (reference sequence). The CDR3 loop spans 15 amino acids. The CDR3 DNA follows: TGTGCCAGCAGTTACGGACAGGGCCGGGACACTGAAGCTTTCTTT. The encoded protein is CASSYGQGRDTEAFF.

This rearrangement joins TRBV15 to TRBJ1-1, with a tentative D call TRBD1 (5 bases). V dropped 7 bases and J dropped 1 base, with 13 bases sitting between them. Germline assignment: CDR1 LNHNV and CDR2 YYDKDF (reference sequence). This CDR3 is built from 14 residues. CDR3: CATKGPGGNTEAFF. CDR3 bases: TGTGCCACCAAGGGGCCTGGCGGGAACACTGAAGCTTTCTTT.